The next 9 T cell receptor beta chains were all read from a single sample in a study of blood T cells in healthy people across ages. Through a sample-barcoded 5' primer and a J-beta primer mix, a second PCR was run for about 7 to 12 cycles. TCRdb passed the 5' RACE reads through MiXCR, listing each CDR3 protein once. Here the sample spans fewer than 800,000 distinct CDR3 sequences, about 32% being singletons. Sequenced material: blood. Source of these receptors: a woman at least 80 years old in good health.

This clonotype was seen repeatedly, ten times or more. V is TRBV4-3 and J is TRBJ2-3; D is unresolved. Trimming cost V 1 base and J 0 bases, with 14 bases left between them. CDR1 is LGHNA and CDR2 is YSLEER in the germline V gene. The CDR3 loop spans 17 amino acids. Written as DNA, the CDR3 is TGCGCCAGCAGCCAAGGGTTCGGCGGTTCTAGCACAGATACGCAGTATTTT. This codes for CASSQGFGGSSTDTQYF.

This clonotype occurred many times. The rearrangement links TRBV10-3 to TRBJ1-6; 8 bases line up with TRBD1. The junction had 7 bases not matched to a gene; V was cut back by 6 bases and J by 9 bases. Germline lookup yields CDR1 ENHRY and CDR2 SYGVKD. This CDR3 comprises 14 residues. As DNA, the CDR3 is TGTGCCATCAGCCCGGGACAGGATTTTTCACCCCTCCACTTT. It codes for CAISPGQDFSPLHF.

The chain recombines TRBV29-1 with TRBJ2-2; TRBD1 might be the D (6 bases). The V end lost 7 bases, the J end lost 3 bases, and 12 bases lay between the germline ends. Germline V gene data show CDR1 as SQVTM and CDR2 as ANQGSEA. The CDR3 contains 13 residues. The CDR3 DNA sequence: TGCAGCGCCCGGGACACCTACACCGGGGAGCTGTTTTTT. Amino acid sequence: CSARDTYTGELFF.

This clonotype was picked up many times. The chain is built from TRBV6-1 and TRBJ2-1; D might be TRBD1 (6 bases). V was trimmed by 3 bases and J by 7 bases, leaving 7 bases between them. Germline V gene data show CDR1 as MNHNS and CDR2 as SASEGT. CDR3 length equals 12 residues. This chain's CDR3 is CASSDRGNEQFF. The CDR3 nucleotides are TGTGCCAGCAGTGACAGGGGAAATGAGCAGTTCTTC.

This clonotype was seen a handful of times. A much larger clone differs by one base, so this may be a read error. V gene TRBV20-1 combines with J gene TRBJ2-1, with D tentatively TRBD1 (5 bases). The CDR3 runs 15 residues. The germline V gene encodes CDR1 DFQATT and CDR2 SNEGSKA (reference sequence). Trimming pared 1 base from V and 2 bases from J, leaving 12 bases between. The CDR3 nucleotides are TGCAGTGCTAGAGGGGGCCTGAGCCCCTACAATGAGCAGTTCTTC. Its translation: CSARGGLSPYNEQFF.

This clonotype was recorded a few times. This chain joins TRBV27 and TRBJ1-6, with D maybe TRBD1 (5 bases). V lost 8 bases to trimming and J lost 9 bases, with 20 bases between them. The CDR3 runs 15 residues. The germline V gene encodes CDR1 MNHEY and CDR2 SMNVEV (reference sequence). As DNA, the CDR3 is TGTGCCAGCTCCTGGGGCGGGGCGGGTAGTTCACCCCTCCACTTT. This gives the protein CASSWGGAGSSPLHF.

Notes on this clonotype: One end of the junction does not line up with germline, which may come from a read error. The CDR3 is CAGSLGLAGDTQYF. The CDR3 nucleotides read TGTGCCGGCAGCTTAGGGTTAGCGGGGGATACGCAGTATTTT. This chain connects TRBV7-2 to TRBJ2-3, with TRBD2 matching over 8 bases. The CDR3 spans 14 residues. Germline CDR1 SGHTA, CDR2 FQGNSA.

The table lists this clonotype with many counts. The rearrangement uses TRBV5-5 and TRBJ2-2; 9 bases agree with TRBD2. Germline-derived CDR1 and CDR2 are SGHKS and YYEKEE (reference sequence). There are 15 residues in the CDR3. Unmatched junction bases numbered 6, after V lost 4 bases and J lost 5 bases. The CDR3 here is CASSLVRGGTGELFF. The CDR3 DNA reads TGTGCCAGCAGCCTAGTGCGGGGGGGAACCGGGGAGCTGTTTTTT.

The table lists this clonotype with a few counts. A much larger clone lies a single base off, so this may be a read error. The chain uses TRBV5-1 and TRBJ2-1, with D perhaps matching TRBD2 (6 bases). The J call is uncertain, as TRBJ2-7 better fits the DNA end. The CDR3 is 15 residues long. CDR1 and CDR2 from the germline V gene are SGHRS and YFSETQ. DNA for the CDR3: TGCGCCAGCAGCTTGCTTACGGGGGAGCACAATGAGCAGTACTTC. Translating it yields CASSLLTGEHNEQYF.